This is a list of T cell receptor beta chains from one sample in a study of T cell repertoires in cytomegalovirus infection. Their recognized antigens are unknown. A single record per CDR3 protein comes from TCRdb applying MiXCR to the reads. The data contain 300,000 or so distinct CDR3 sequences, roughly 25% of them singletons. Sample: cultured PBMCs, taken from culture after CMV antigen stimulation. Receptors were obtained from a human donor in good health (CMV status not recorded). Some clones in this sample may be carry-over from other donors' samples. Both conserved end residues are trimmed from each CDR3. The order of the fields is CDR3 protein, J gene, V gene, D gene. D genes are given only for firm matches.

ASKRAPSYNEQF,TRBJ2-1,TRBV6-5,.
ASSPPILLSSYEQY,TRBJ2-7,TRBV12-3/TRBV12-4,.
ASSSAGGPRDEQF,TRBJ2-1,TRBV28,TRBD2
SVEEGAPSYNEQF,TRBJ2-1,TRBV29-1,.
ASSQGTGVQETQY,TRBJ2-5,TRBV4-3,TRBD1
ASSPATVGSTQY,TRBJ2-3,TRBV12-3/TRBV12-4,.
ASSFGDRDYGYT,TRBJ1-2,TRBV7-8,TRBD1
ASSTGQGALGANVLT,TRBJ2-6,TRBV5-1,TRBD1
SARNPATGNTEAF,TRBJ1-1,TRBV20-1,.
ASSVEGRNTEAF,TRBJ1-1,TRBV9,.
ASSLRTRSNTGELF,TRBJ2-2,TRBV7-2,TRBD2
ASSLAGQYNEQF,TRBJ2-1,TRBV5-4,.
ATSGGRVSVEQF,TRBJ2-1,TRBV15,TRBD2
ASSSQRRDRDEQF,TRBJ2-1,TRBV7-9,TRBD1
ATSDSGQGLEYSNQPQH,TRBJ1-5,TRBV24-1,TRBD1
ASSGLGSSYNEQF,TRBJ2-1,TRBV11-2,.
ASSLVVGWGEQY,TRBJ2-7,TRBV7-2,.
ASSLVALRADTQY,TRBJ2-3,TRBV7-2,.
ASSGSGIETQY,TRBJ2-5,TRBV6-2/TRBV6-3,TRBD2
ASSYSSGGTLTPLH,TRBJ1-6,TRBV6-5,.
ASKPLLGLSPQYEQF,TRBJ2-1,TRBV6-2/TRBV6-3,.
SAPDRGRSTDTQY,TRBJ2-3,TRBV20-1,TRBD1
ASSPYKGEPSYEQY,TRBJ2-7,TRBV4-1,.
SAGAGGSYNEQF,TRBJ2-1,TRBV29-1,TRBD2
ASSLDPAGSSDTQY,TRBJ2-3,TRBV28,.
ASSLPSGGMSSYNEQF,TRBJ2-1,TRBV5-5,TRBD2
ASSLRLAGGPPEQY,TRBJ2-7,TRBV7-6,TRBD2
ASSLSGRPY,TRBJ2-1,TRBV12-3/TRBV12-4,.
ASSTGTSSGGELF,TRBJ2-2,TRBV9,TRBD2
ASKDQETQY,TRBJ2-5,TRBV7-2,.
ASSLRAGTGPYEQY,TRBJ2-7,TRBV6-1,TRBD1
SASTTRQY,TRBJ2-5,TRBV20-1,.
ASRQATSYNEQF,TRBJ2-1,TRBV5-1,.
ASSLTLADTDTQY,TRBJ2-3,TRBV27,TRBD2
AWIGTASYNEQF,TRBJ2-1,TRBV30,TRBD1
ASSPPFWEGLNTEAF,TRBJ1-1,TRBV11-3,.
ASSASRRFYTGELF,TRBJ2-2,TRBV6-2/TRBV6-3,.
ASSPLAGPNEQF,TRBJ2-1,TRBV6-6,TRBD2
ARDPSHNEQF,TRBJ2-1,TRBV2,.
ASKPGQGGNEQY,TRBJ2-7,TRBV19,TRBD1
ASSFTGTGKSPLH,TRBJ1-6,TRBV4-1,TRBD1
ASSKGRNTEAF,TRBJ1-1,TRBV18,.
SVVRGPVSDTQY,TRBJ2-3,TRBV29-1,.
ASREQGAFSPLH,TRBJ1-6,TRBV12-3/TRBV12-4,TRBD1
ASSLGVSSSYEQY,TRBJ2-7,TRBV5-5,.
ASIDNRNNEKLF,TRBJ1-4,TRBV28,.
ATGQGVGNEQF,TRBJ2-1,TRBV9,TRBD1
ASITNRGRANYGYT,TRBJ1-2,TRBV28,TRBD1
ASSSSGGYSYEQY,TRBJ2-7,TRBV7-2,TRBD1
SASDGGRKNEQF,TRBJ2-1,TRBV20-1,TRBD2
ASSLEAVNYGYT,TRBJ1-2,TRBV7-2,.
ASSLFSGAYNEQF,TRBJ2-1,TRBV5-5,.
ASSQTQGAQQTGELF,TRBJ2-2,TRBV3-1,TRBD1
ASSRTAGGDEQY,TRBJ2-7,TRBV6-2/TRBV6-3,.